One sample yielded the 10 T cell receptor beta chains listed below, sequenced in a study of monozygotic twins with inflammatory bowel disease. TCRdb re-analyzed the 5' RACE reads; it lists each CDR3 protein once, without DNA. Recorded for this sample: 350,000 to 500,000 distinct CDR3 sequences. The sequencing sample was made of blood. The receptor set was obtained from a human donor with ulcerative colitis or Crohn's disease, or a healthy co-twin of an affected twin (not recorded which).

The rearrangement links TRBV7-9 to TRBJ1-2; TCRdb lists TRBD1, though no DNA is available to test this call. The germline V gene has CDR1 SEHNR and CDR2 FQNEAQ (reference sequence). There are 14 residues in the CDR3. CDR3: CASSQWGADYGYTF.

The chain links TRBV7-9 to TRBJ2-3; TCRdb reports TRBD1, a call that lacks DNA to check it against. The CDR3 consists of 16 residues. Per the germline V gene, CDR1 is SEHNR and CDR2 is FQNEAQ (reference sequence). The CDR3: CASSSSWGGVFDTQYF.

This sequence joins TRBV7-2 and TRBJ2-1; absent DNA, TCRdb's TRBD1 call cannot be checked. CDR3 size: 17 residues. Germline loops: CDR1 SGHTA, CDR2 FQGNSA. CDR3 residues: CASSPEGDLMTYNEQFF.

J is TRBJ2-7 and V is TRBV28; TCRdb proposes TRBD1, but this gene call is untestable without DNA. This CDR3 is built from 14 residues. From germline, CDR1 is MDHEN and CDR2 SYDVKM. The CDR3 loop reads CASSFRDRGYEQYF.

The chain recombines TRBV12-3 or TRBV12-4 with TRBJ2-7; there is no DNA to check the TCRdb D call of TRBD1. The CDR3 sequence is 14 residues long. The CDR3 protein is CASSLGGPRGGQYF.

CDR3 residues: CSVDLGGDTQYF. The chain employs TRBV29-1 and TRBJ2-3. The length of the CDR3 is 12 residues. Germline lookup yields CDR1 SQVTM and CDR2 ANQGSEA.

V usage is TRBV12-3 or TRBV12-4 and J usage is TRBJ1-4; the TCRdb call, TRBD1, lacks DNA for checking. The CDR3 is made up of 13 amino acids. Here the CDR3 reads CASRTGVQEKLFF.

The chain uses TRBV4-1 and TRBJ2-3; with no DNA, the TCRdb D assignment of TRBD2 cannot be verified. CDR1 is MGHRA, CDR2 YSYEKL, per germline. This CDR3 is 17 amino acids long. CDR3 residues: CASSQGVAGGSTDTQYF.

The chain carries TRBV20-1 and TRBJ2-7; TCRdb returns TRBD2, unconfirmable since there is no DNA. The CDR3 spans 15 residues. Germline V lookup: CDR1 DFQATT, CDR2 SNEGSKA (reference sequence). This CDR3 is CSARDVLAGVYEQYF.

This chain links TRBV10-3 with TRBJ2-1; the D call of TRBD2 rests on TCRdb alone, since no DNA is present to check it. In germline, CDR1 is ENHRY, CDR2 SYGVKD. The CDR3 has 16 residues. Here the CDR3 reads CAISESPRGGYNEQFF.